This entry lists 26 T cell receptor beta chains sequenced from one sample in a study of T-cell reconstitution after alpha-beta-depleted transplantation in children. As it was prepared, the TCRbeta library received unique molecular identifiers. TCRdb processed the PCR reads anew with MiXCR; each CDR3 protein has one entry. The profile shows fewer than 350,000 distinct CDR3 sequences, 10% of them singletons. Source: PBMCs, taken before TCRalphabeta/CD19-depleted stem cell transplant. The receptors shown here come from a boy in the first two years of life with acute myeloid leukemia, due to receive a stem cell transplant.

This clonotype occurred a few times. The V call is TRBV28, the J call TRBJ2-7, with 11 bases identical to TRBD2. The CDR3 extends over 15 amino acids. J lost 3 bases, V lost 6 bases, and 7 bases had no gene match. Looked up from germline, CDR1 is MDHEN and CDR2 is SYDVKM. Here the CDR3 reads CASRSPGLADYEQYF. In nucleotides, the CDR3 is TGTGCCAGCAGATCTCCGGGACTAGCGGACTACGAGCAGTACTTC.

This clonotype was counted only a few times. The chain couples TRBV6-5 to TRBJ2-3; 12 bases are shared with TRBD2. The CDR3 totals 17 residues. V gave up 0 bases and J gave up 4 bases; unmatched junction bases: 5. Germline CDR1 reads MNHEY; CDR2 reads SVGAGI. The CDR3 region has the DNA TGTGCCAGCAGTTACTCCACACTAGCGGGAGGCCCAGATACGCAGTATTTT. Amino acids: CASSYSTLAGGPDTQYF.

In this sample, this clonotype turned up once. The V call is TRBV4-2, the J call TRBJ2-3; 11 nucleotides agree with TRBD2. With 0 bases clipped from V and 2 bases from J, the junction kept 10 bases outside the gene matches. This CDR3 is built from 19 residues. In germline, CDR1 is LGHNA, CDR2 YNFKEQ. CDR3 coding DNA: TGTGCCAGCAGCCAAGAAGAGAGTGTACTAGCGGGGGACACAGATACGCAGTATTTT. It codes for CASSQEESVLAGDTDTQYF.

This clonotype turned up a few times. This chain connects TRBV7-2 to TRBJ2-7; 10 nucleotides line up with TRBD2. This CDR3 spans 16 amino acids. Germline CDR1 SGHTA, CDR2 FQGNSA. The ends lost 3 bases at V and 3 bases at J; junction bases unmatched: 8. The CDR3 here is CASSLGIAGGLYEQYF. In DNA form, the CDR3 reads TGTGCCAGCAGCTTGGGGATAGCGGGGGGCCTCTACGAGCAGTACTTC.

This clonotype has just a few counts. The J gene is TRBJ2-3, the V gene TRBV28; 12 bases map to TRBD2. The CDR3 consists of 16 residues. Trimming removed 2 bases from V and 4 bases from J; junction bases left unmatched: 4. Germline V gene lookup returns CDR1 MDHEN and CDR2 SYDVKM. In nucleotides, the CDR3 is TGTGCCAGCAGTTTACCTAGCGGGAGGGGGGCAGATACGCAGTATTTT. It codes for CASSLPSGRGADTQYF.

This clonotype was picked up many times. The V call is TRBV12-3 or TRBV12-4, the J call TRBJ2-5, with D maybe TRBD1 (7 bases). The CDR3 has 16 residues. V lost 6 bases to trimming and J lost 0 bases, with 17 bases between them. The CDR3 loop reads CASRGGGTAYQETQYF. The CDR3 coding sequence is TGTGCCAGCAGGGGAGGCGGGACAGCCTACCAAGAGACCCAGTACTTC.

This clonotype occurred many times. The chain has TRBV6-2 or TRBV6-3 and TRBJ2-3, with 7 nucleotides matching TRBD2. V shed 0 bases and J 14 bases; nucleotides not matched to a gene: 5. The CDR3 spans 12 residues. Germline CDR1 reads MNHEY; CDR2 reads SVGEGT. The CDR3 bases are TGTGCCAGCAGTTACTCAGGGAGGGTCCGGTATTTT. It translates to CASSYSGRVRYF.

This clonotype was seen a few times. The chain employs TRBV20-1 and TRBJ2-7; D gene unclear. Germline V gene data show CDR1 as DFQATT and CDR2 as SNEGSKA (reference sequence). The CDR3 is 14 amino acids. Trimming took off 3 bases at V and 2 bases at J, with 14 bases between the two ends. The CDR3 region is CSASLLGLTYEQYF. As DNA, the CDR3 is TGCAGTGCTAGTTTATTGGGCCTCACCTACGAGCAGTACTTC.

As regards this clonotype: A much larger clone differs from this one at a single base, so this may be a read error. The CDR3 loop reads CASSRTSGMPEQYF. The CDR3 bases are TGCGCCAGCAGCCGGACTAGCGGGATGCCCGAGCAGTACTTC. The chain recombines TRBV5-1 with TRBJ2-7, with 12 bases aligning to TRBD2. The CDR3 loop spans 14 amino acids. Germline V gene data show CDR1 as SGHRS and CDR2 as YFSETQ. V dropped 4 bases and J dropped 6; count of bases not matched to a gene: 5.

Turning to this clonotype: With a much larger clone just one base away, this may be a read error. The chain employs TRBV9 and TRBJ1-1; D gene ambiguous. The germline V gene encodes CDR1 SGDLS and CDR2 YYNGEE. This CDR3 spans 14 amino acids. V was trimmed by 0 bases and J by 5 bases, leaving 11 bases between them. CDR3 sequence: CASSVEGIGTEAFF. For the CDR3, the DNA is TGTGCCAGCAGCGTAGAGGGCATTGGAACTGAAGCTTTCTTT.

A note on this clonotype: Relative to the germline gene, one junction end is altered; a read error may explain this. The chain joins TRBV3-1 to TRBJ2-7, with TRBD2 as a possible D gene (5 bases). The CDR3 runs to 16 residues. Per germline, CDR1 LGHDT and CDR2 YNNKEL (reference sequence). CDR3 nucleotide sequence: TGTGCCAGCATCCAAGATCTGCGGGCAGGCTCCTACGAGCAGTACTTC. This translates into CASIQDLRAGSYEQYF.

The chain recombines TRBV28 with TRBJ1-5; 8 bases are a match to TRBD1. This CDR3 has 13 residues. With 8 bases clipped from V and 6 bases from J, the junction kept 6 bases outside the gene matches. The germline V gene has CDR1 MDHEN and CDR2 SYDVKM. The CDR3 loop is CASLTGEGQPQHF. In nucleotides, the CDR3 is TGTGCCAGCTTGACAGGGGAAGGTCAGCCCCAGCATTTT. Filled out from reference TRBV28 and TRBJ1-5, the complete variable domain reads DVKVTQSSRYLVKRTGEKVFLECVQDMDHENMFWYRQDPGLGLRLIYFSYDVKMKEKGDIPEGYSVSREKKERFSLILESASTNQTSMYLCASLTGEGQPQHFGDGTRLSIL.

On this clonotype itself: It may be a read error: a sequence one base away is much more abundant. V is TRBV4-2 and J is TRBJ2-6; D may be TRBD1 (5 bases). The CDR3 length is 16 residues. Germline V gene lookup returns CDR1 LGHNA and CDR2 YNFKEQ. CDR3 loop: CASSQDAISGANVPTF. DNA of the CDR3: TGTGCCAGCAGCCAAGATGCCATATCTGGGGCCAACGTCCCGACTTTC.

About this clonotype: A read error may be the cause here, since a much bigger clone is one base away. This chain uses TRBV7-7 with TRBJ2-5; 11 nucleotides match TRBD2. Germline CDR1 reads SSHAT; CDR2 reads FNYEAQ (reference sequence). V lost 3 bases to trimming and J lost 2 bases; unmatched junction nucleotides: 5. This CDR3 comprises 16 residues. The CDR3 spells CASSFRLAGFQETQYF. CDR3 DNA sequence: TGTGCCAGCAGCTTCCGACTAGCGGGATTTCAAGAGACCCAGTACTTC.

This clonotype was counted many times. This chain connects TRBV7-9 to TRBJ2-5; 10 bases align to TRBD1. The length of the CDR3 is 15 residues. With 1 base clipped from V and 5 bases from J, the junction kept 4 bases outside the gene matches. Looked up from germline, CDR1 is SEHNR and CDR2 is FQNEAQ (reference sequence). The CDR3 coding sequence is TGTGCCAGCAGCTTAGTACCGGGACAGGGGGAGACCCAGTACTTC. Translated, it gives CASSLVPGQGETQYF.

This clonotype came up many times. V is TRBV11-2 and J is TRBJ2-7; 8 bases fit TRBD2. Trimming removed 1 base from V and 5 bases from J; junction bases left unmatched: 10. Germline-derived CDR1 and CDR2 are SGHAT and FQNNGV. The CDR3 covers 16 residues. The chain's CDR3 is CASSLGSLTSDDEQYF. CDR3 nucleotide sequence: TGTGCCAGCAGCTTAGGGTCCTTGACTAGCGACGACGAGCAGTACTTC.

This chain joins TRBV20-1 and TRBJ1-1; the D is unclear. The CDR3 is made up of 16 amino acids. Deletions cut 3 bases from V and 7 bases from J, with 24 bases between. Germline assignment: CDR1 DFQATT and CDR2 SNEGSKA (reference sequence). The CDR3 region has the DNA TGCAGTGCTAGCCCGCCCCAATGGAGGGAGGACGTTGAAGCTTTCTTT. Encoded protein: CSASPPQWREDVEAFF.

The chain combines TRBV11-2 with TRBJ2-1, with D tentatively TRBD1 (6 bases). The length of the CDR3 is 13 residues. Germline V CDR1 and CDR2: SGHAT, FQNNGV. V was cut by 8 bases and J by 16 bases, with 24 bases left in between. In DNA, the CDR3 is TGTGCCAGCCCCCGGGACATATCTCAGTCCGGCTTCTTC. This sequence encodes CASPRDISQSGFF.

This clonotype was seen ten or more times. V gene TRBV9 combines with J gene TRBJ2-3; TRBD2 aligns across 7 bases. Unmatched junction bases numbered 7, after V lost 2 bases and J lost 4 bases. Per germline, CDR1 SGDLS and CDR2 YYNGEE. CDR3 length equals 15 residues. CDR3 in DNA: TGTGCCAGCAGCGTCCGGGCAGGGAGGGCAGATACGCAGTATTTT. This codes for CASSVRAGRADTQYF.

There are many counts of this clonotype. The chain carries TRBV15 and TRBJ2-3, with 7 bases lining up with TRBD2. The CDR3 runs 13 residues. V lost 10 bases and J lost 5; bases outside the gene matches: 9. The germline V gene encodes CDR1 LNHNV and CDR2 YYDKDF (reference sequence). The CDR3 protein is CAIGAGVGDTQYF. DNA for the CDR3: TGTGCCATTGGGGCGGGGGTTGGAGATACGCAGTATTTT. The full variable domain, its missing parts supplied by reference TRBV15 and TRBJ2-3, is DAMVIQNPRYQVTQFGKPVTLSCSQTLNHNVMYWYQQKSSQAPKLLFHYYDKDFNNEADTPDNFQSRRPNTSFCFLDIRSPGLGDTAMYLCAIGAGVGDTQYFGPGTRLTVL.

This clonotype showed up just a few times. This sequence joins TRBV11-1 and TRBJ1-5, with 10 bases aligning to TRBD1. The V and J ends lost 0 bases and 2 bases, in that order; junction bases with no gene match: 13. Germline-derived CDR1 and CDR2 are SGHAT and FQDESV (reference sequence). The CDR3 is 20 amino acids. The CDR3: CASSLAMGQGTGGGNQPQHF. CDR3 DNA: TGTGCCAGCAGCTTAGCGATGGGACAGGGGACCGGGGGGGGCAATCAGCCCCAGCATTTT.

This clonotype has ten or more counts. The chain combines TRBV10-3 with TRBJ1-5; TRBD1 is a possible D gene (5 bases). The CDR3 consists of 14 residues. Trimming stripped 4 bases from V and 5 bases from J, with 12 bases between. The V gene's germline CDR1 is ENHRY and CDR2 SYGVKD. The CDR3 bases are TGTGCCATCAGTGTACAGGCGAGTGATCAGCCCCAGCATTTT. Translated: CAISVQASDQPQHF.

This clonotype came up many times. The chain couples TRBV12-3 or TRBV12-4 to TRBJ1-2, with TRBD1 matching over 8 bases. The CDR3 loop spans 14 amino acids. V was clipped by 6 bases and J by 6 bases; unmatched bases: 9. CDR3 DNA sequence: TGTGCCAGCAGCCCTGGACAGGGTTGGGATGGCTACACCTTC. It yields the protein CASSPGQGWDGYTF.

At least ten counts were recorded for this clonotype. The CDR3 nucleotides read TGTGCCAGCAGCTTAGACGTCGTGGCTAACACTGAAGCTTTCTTT. It codes for CASSLDVVANTEAFF. The chain employs TRBV7-9 and TRBJ1-1; D uncertain. The germline V gene encodes CDR1 SEHNR and CDR2 FQNEAQ (reference sequence). With 1 base removed from V and 2 bases from J, the gap between germline ends came to 11 bases. CDR3 size: 15 residues. Using reference TRBV7-9 and TRBJ1-1 for the parts outside the CDR3, the full variable domain is DTGVSQNPRHKITKRGQNVTFRCDPISEHNRLYWYRQTLGQGPEFLTYFQNEAQLEKSRLLSDRFSAERPKGSFSTLEIQRTEQGDSAMYLCASSLDVVANTEAFFGQGTRLTVV.

This chain joins TRBV19 and TRBJ2-5, with a tentative D call TRBD2 (6 bases). There are 16 residues in the CDR3. The germline V gene encodes CDR1 LNHDA and CDR2 SQIVND (reference sequence). Trimming took 3 bases from V and 2 from J, leaving 16 bases between them. The CDR3 DNA follows: TGTGCCAGTAGTATTATTGTTTCGGACTATCAAGAGACCCAGTACTTC. Its protein product is CASSIIVSDYQETQYF.

This clonotype has at least ten counts. This chain links TRBV7-8 with TRBJ2-7, with D possibly TRBD2 on 5 matching bases. V lost 5 bases to trimming and J lost 1 base, with 21 bases between them. The CDR3 runs 17 residues. The germline CDR1 and CDR2 sequences are SGHVS and FQNEAQ. For the CDR3, the DNA is TGTGCCAGCAGCCCTCCACTCTGGGTTACGGGATCCTACGAGCAGTACTTC. This encodes CASSPPLWVTGSYEQYF.